These 18 T cell receptor beta chains came from one sample sequenced in a study of spatial heterogeneity in lung cancer. Documented time point: sample taken at primary tumor resection. In each case, whole RNA from tumor, nontumor lung or frozen PBMC was sequenced unsorted. TCRdb reanalysed the 5' RACE reads using MiXCR and keeps one entry per CDR3 protein. The repertoire holds 60,000 to 65,000 distinct CDR3 sequences, 7.5% to 9% seen once, with about 15% in the top ten. The sequenced sample was PBMCs, obtained at surgery. The receptors originated from a female donor with early-stage non-small cell lung cancer.

The J gene is TRBJ1-1, the V gene TRBV6-5; 8 bases line up with TRBD1. The germline V gene has CDR1 MNHEY and CDR2 SVGAGI. The CDR3 is made up of 13 amino acids. With V trimmed by 6 bases and J by 3 bases, 3 bases remained unmatched. The CDR3, as DNA: TGTGCCAGCAGCAGGGGGCTGGACACTGAAGCTTTCTTT. Its translation: CASSRGLDTEAFF.

The rearrangement links TRBV7-9 to TRBJ1-3; no definite D call. This CDR3 contains 16 residues. The V end was cut by 10 bases, the J end by 0 bases, with 19 bases between. The germline V gene has CDR1 SEHNR and CDR2 FQNEAQ (reference sequence). The CDR3 protein is CATPSEGRFSGNTIYF. The CDR3 DNA reads TGTGCCACCCCCTCAGAGGGCAGATTCTCTGGAAACACCATATATTTT.

This chain links TRBV2 with TRBJ1-6; tentative D call: TRBD1 (6 bases). In germline, CDR1 is SNHLY, CDR2 FYNNEI. The CDR3 contains 17 residues. V lost 0 bases, J lost 8 bases, and 17 bases lay in between. In DNA form, the CDR3 reads TGTGCCAGCAGTGAAGCGGGGAGGGGGTATGGGCATTCACCCCTCCACTTT. It specifies CASSEAGRGYGHSPLHF.

At least ten counts were recorded for this clonotype. The rearrangement joins TRBV11-3 to TRBJ2-5, with TRBD2 matching 14 bases. V shed 3 bases, J shed 3 bases, and the junction held 6 bases outside the gene matches. Germline V gene lookup returns CDR1 SGHNT and CDR2 YENEEA. This CDR3 contains 17 residues. The CDR3 protein is CASSFYGTSGSKETQYF. For the CDR3, the DNA is TGTGCCAGCAGCTTCTACGGGACTAGCGGGAGCAAAGAGACCCAGTACTTC.

The rearrangement links TRBV27 to TRBJ2-7, with D perhaps matching TRBD1 (5 bases). V dropped 5 bases and J dropped 4 bases, with 12 bases sitting between them. This CDR3 has 13 residues. In germline, CDR1 is MNHEY, CDR2 SMNVEV (reference sequence). The CDR3 DNA sequence: TGTGCCAGCAGTACCCTCCAGGGTTACGAGCAGTACTTC. This encodes CASSTLQGYEQYF.

The chain links TRBV5-1 to TRBJ1-5, with a weak D call TRBD1 (5 bases). This CDR3 has 20 residues. The V end lost 0 bases, the J end lost 0 bases, and 22 bases lay between the germline ends. CDR1 and CDR2 from the germline V gene are SGHRS and YFSETQ. The CDR3 protein is CASSLGEPGRPGYSNQPQHF. The CDR3 DNA is TGCGCCAGCAGCTTGGGGGAGCCGGGACGGCCGGGATATAGCAATCAGCCCCAGCATTTT. The full variable domain, rest sourced from reference TRBV5-1 and TRBJ1-5, is KAGVTQTPRYLIKTRGQQVTLSCSPISGHRSVSWYQQTPGQGLQFLFEYFSETQRNKGNFPGRFSGRQFSNSRSEMNVSTLELGDSALYLCASSLGEPGRPGYSNQPQHFGDGTRLSIL.

In its sample, this clonotype was seen many times. This chain uses TRBV6-5 with TRBJ2-6; D is perhaps TRBD1 (6 bases). Germline CDR1 MNHEY, CDR2 SVGAGI. V lost 0 bases and J 2 bases, leaving 8 bases between the germline ends. This CDR3 is 16 amino acids long. The CDR3 DNA sequence: TGTGCCAGCAGTTACTCGGCAGGGGCTGGGGCCAACGTCCTGACTTTC. Translated, it gives CASSYSAGAGANVLTF.

This clonotype was detected ten times or more. V usage is TRBV6-2 or TRBV6-3 and J usage is TRBJ2-7; unclear D gene. In germline, CDR1 is MNHEY, CDR2 SVGEGT. The CDR3 contains 12 residues. V was cut by 1 base and J by 6 bases, with 7 bases left in between. CDR3 sequence: CASSYLGSEQYV. CDR3 bases: TGTGCCAGCAGTTACTTGGGGTCCGAGCAGTACGTC.

The chain joins TRBV11-2 to TRBJ2-1; 11 positions agree with TRBD2. V gave up 3 bases and J gave up 5 bases; unmatched junction bases: 3. Germline loops: CDR1 SGHAT, CDR2 FQNNGV. This CDR3 is built from 15 residues. CDR3 nucleotide sequence: TGTGCCAGCAGCTTCCGGGGACTAGCGGACAATGAGCAGTTCTTC. Protein product: CASSFRGLADNEQFF.

The chain carries TRBV9 and TRBJ2-2; D gene ambiguous. The CDR3 is made up of 14 amino acids. V was clipped by 5 bases and J by 1 base, with 9 bases between them. In germline, CDR1 is SGDLS, CDR2 YYNGEE. The chain's CDR3 is CASRSAGNTGELFF. CDR3 DNA: TGTGCCAGCAGGTCGGCAGGGAACACCGGGGAGCTGTTTTTT.

This clonotype was detected only a few times. The V and J genes are TRBV28 and TRBJ2-7; D might be TRBD2 (6 bases). CDR1 is MDHEN and CDR2 is SYDVKM in the germline V gene. V lost 2 bases, J lost 0 bases, and 11 bases lay in between. CDR3 size: 15 residues. CDR3 nucleotides: TGTGCCAGCAGTTTAGGAGGGGAGCCCTCCTACGAGCAGTACTTC. Amino acid sequence: CASSLGGEPSYEQYF. Complete variable domain (other parts from reference TRBV28 and TRBJ2-7): DVKVTQSSRYLVKRTGEKVFLECVQDMDHENMFWYRQDPGLGLRLIYFSYDVKMKEKGDIPEGYSVSREKKERFSLILESASTNQTSMYLCASSLGGEPSYEQYFGPGTRLTVT.

In this sample, this clonotype turned up many times. The rearrangement joins TRBV29-1 to TRBJ2-1, with 14 nucleotides matching TRBD2. Germline CDR1 SQVTM, CDR2 ANQGSEA. Trimming took 4 bases from V and 6 from J; bases not matched to a gene: 2. The CDR3 has 14 residues. The CDR3 reads CSVGLAGGSNEQFF. In DNA form, the CDR3 reads TGCAGCGTTGGACTAGCGGGAGGGTCCAATGAGCAGTTCTTC.

This clonotype turned up a few times. The genes are TRBV7-7 and TRBJ2-5; D is ambiguous. Germline-derived CDR1 and CDR2 are SSHAT and FNYEAQ (reference sequence). This CDR3 comprises 15 residues. Trimming stripped 1 base from V and 1 base from J, with 10 bases between. CDR3: CASSLVGSGQETQYF. DNA for the CDR3: TGTGCCAGCAGCTTAGTAGGTTCCGGCCAAGAGACCCAGTACTTC.

This clonotype was seen only a few times. The gene calls are TRBV12-3 or TRBV12-4 and TRBJ1-6; D is uncertain. The CDR3 length is 15 residues. Trimming took off 7 bases at V and 0 bases at J, with 10 bases between the two ends. CDR3: CASKRASSYNSPLHF. CDR3 nucleotides: TGTGCCAGCAAACGGGCGAGCTCCTATAATTCACCCCTCCACTTT.

The J gene is TRBJ1-5, the V gene TRBV28, with a weak D call TRBD1 (5 bases). Germline values: CDR1 MDHEN, CDR2 SYDVKM. V lost 6 bases, J lost 7 bases, and 10 bases lay in between. This CDR3 is built from 12 residues. CDR3 bases: TGTGCCAGCAGGCTGGGGGTGCAGCCCCAGCATTTT. This translates into CASRLGVQPQHF.

The count of this clonotype is one. This chain connects TRBV5-1 to TRBJ2-2; perhaps TRBD2 as D (7 bases). Deletions cut 6 bases from V and 3 bases from J, with 18 bases between. Germline lookup yields CDR1 SGHRS and CDR2 YFSETQ. The CDR3 sequence is 16 residues long. This CDR3 is CASTNLAGADTGELFF. CDR3 coding DNA: TGCGCCAGCACAAACTTGGCGGGGGCCGACACCGGGGAGCTGTTTTTT.

This clonotype was found a few times. CDR3 residues: CASTEGWKLNTEAFF. The CDR3 DNA follows: TGTGCCAGCACCGAGGGGTGGAAGTTGAACACTGAAGCTTTCTTT. The rearrangement links TRBV7-8 to TRBJ1-1, with D possibly TRBD1 on 5 matching bases. The V and J ends lost 7 bases and 0 bases respectively, with 15 bases between them. The germline CDR1 and CDR2 sequences are SGHVS and FQNEAQ. There are 15 residues in the CDR3.

The rearrangement uses TRBV20-1 and TRBJ1-1; D possibly corresponds to TRBD1 (5 bases). Germline values: CDR1 DFQATT, CDR2 SNEGSKA (reference sequence). Trimming took 6 bases from V and 0 from J, leaving 11 bases between them. This CDR3 has 13 residues. CDR3 DNA sequence: TGCAGTGCACCGAGACAGTTGAACACTGAAGCTTTCTTT. Residues: CSAPRQLNTEAFF.